This T cell receptor beta chain stems from a study of blood T cell repertoires in COVID-19. Original processing methods: Estimated nucleated cell counts came from reference gene primer amplification. The data were produced by immunoSEQ multiplex PCR, yet TCRdb's version contains in-frame clones alone and is incomplete. V, J and clone size reflect that table, while D and trimming were determined from the DNA. The repertoire has 150,000 to 200,000 clones, about 86% of them found once; the top ten carry 6% to 7.5%. Sequences were obtained from peripheral blood. The sequence was collected from an elderly woman in a cohort sampled during active or convalescent COVID-19.

The DNA for the CDR3 is TGTGCCAGCAGCTTAGATCTCACTTCGTTGAACACTGAAGCTTTCTTT. It is translated as CASSLDLTSLNTEAFF. The J gene is TRBJ1-1, the V gene TRBV11-2, with D unresolved. Trimming left V 0 bases short and J 0 bases short, with 11 bases between. Germline V CDR1 and CDR2: SGHAT, FQNNGV. The CDR3 loop spans 16 amino acids.